Following are 12 T cell receptor beta chains from one sample sequenced in a study of T cell responses to AZD1222 COVID-19 vaccine. The protocol was immunoSEQ multiplex PCR, while the TCRdb copy is restricted to in-frame clones and leaves out a portion. Of about 99,000 clones detected, 70% to 90% appear once; the ten largest clones hold about 2.9%. This sample comprised peripheral blood, obtained on day 0 of AZD1222 vaccination. All receptors derive from an adult in good health.

The rearrangement joins TRBV4-3 to TRBJ1-6, with D unresolved. The length of the CDR3 is 15 residues. V lost 4 bases, J lost 4 bases, and 11 bases lay in between. Germline lookup yields CDR1 LGHNA and CDR2 YSLEER. The CDR3 loop is CASSPSRDYNSPLHF. The CDR3 DNA reads TGCGCCAGCAGCCCCTCCCGGGATTATAATTCACCCCTCCACTTT.

V and J are TRBV19 and TRBJ2-1; a possible D gene is TRBD2 (5 bases). Germline loops: CDR1 LNHDA, CDR2 SQIVND (reference sequence). Trimming cost V 0 bases and J 4 bases, with 10 bases left between them. CDR3 size: 15 residues. The CDR3, as DNA: TGTGCCAGTAGTATAGAGGGCGAGGGTTACAATGAGCAGTTCTTC. Its protein product is CASSIEGEGYNEQFF.

This chain links TRBV7-2 with TRBJ2-5; tentative D call: TRBD1 (6 bases). Deletions cut 1 base from V and 5 bases from J, with 11 bases between. The CDR3 length is 14 residues. CDR1 and CDR2 (germline): SGHTA, FQGNSA. CDR3 coding DNA: TGTGCCAGCAGCTTAGGGGGGCCCATGGAGACCCAGTACTTC. It specifies CASSLGGPMETQYF.

CDR3: CASSLTSPNTYGYTF. Here the CDR3 DNA reads TGTGCCAGCAGTCTGACTAGCCCGAATACCTATGGCTACACCTTC. This rearrangement joins TRBV28 to TRBJ1-2; no clear D. CDR3 length: 15 amino acids. Trimming left V 5 bases short and J 4 bases short, with 17 bases between. Germline assignment: CDR1 MDHEN and CDR2 SYDVKM.

This clone was seen just once. The chain uses TRBV20-1 and TRBJ2-7; 11 nucleotides align to TRBD2. V dropped 3 bases and J dropped 0; count of bases not matched to a gene: 7. The CDR3 extends over 16 amino acids. Germline CDR1 is DFQATT and CDR2 is SNEGSKA (reference sequence). The CDR3 loop is CSASPGLADFSYEQYV. The CDR3 coding sequence is TGCAGTGCTAGTCCGGGACTAGCGGATTTCTCCTACGAGCAGTACGTC.

Comment on this clone: Other DNA variants within this sample encode the same CDR3. The chain is built from TRBV6-2 or TRBV6-3 and TRBJ1-2; 7 nucleotides agree with TRBD1. J lost 5 bases, V lost 0 bases, and 3 bases had no gene match. The CDR3 covers 14 residues. Per the germline V gene, CDR1 is MNHEY and CDR2 is SVGEGT. This chain's CDR3 is CASSYSGQTYGYTF. The CDR3 DNA is TGTGCCAGCAGTTACTCGGGACAGACTTATGGCTACACCTTC.

The chain joins TRBV24-1 to TRBJ2-1; TRBD2 agrees at 8 bases. The ends lost 5 bases at V and 10 bases at J; junction bases unmatched: 12. The CDR3 has 15 amino acids. The V gene's germline CDR1 is KGHDR and CDR2 SFDVKD. CDR3 DNA: TGTGCCACCAGTGTCCCCGGGACTAGGGGGAGGGAGCAGTTCTTC. Its translation is CATSVPGTRGREQFF.

The chain couples TRBV19 to TRBJ2-6; D is uncertain. The CDR3 loop spans 14 amino acids. The germline V gene has CDR1 LNHDA and CDR2 SQIVND (reference sequence). V gave up 6 bases and J gave up 2 bases, with 8 bases separating them. The CDR3 sequence: CASRPGPGANVLTF. The CDR3 DNA sequence: TGTGCCAGTAGGCCGGGCCCTGGGGCCAACGTCCTGACTTTC. Combining the CDR3 with reference TRBV19 and TRBJ2-6 gives the whole variable domain DGGITQSPKYLFRKEGQNVTLSCEQNLNHDAMYWYRQDPGQGLRLIYYSQIVNDFQKGDIAEGYSVSREKKESFPLTVTSAQKNPTAFYLCASRPGPGANVLTFGAGSRLTVL.

The DNA of the CDR3 is TGTGCCAGCAGCTGGGGCGCTAGCGGATACAATGAGCAGTTCTTC. Translating gives CASSWGASGYNEQFF. The J gene is TRBJ2-1, the V gene TRBV7-9; 7 bases map to TRBD2. The CDR3 covers 15 residues. V was clipped by 4 bases and J by 4 bases; unmatched bases: 7. In germline, CDR1 is SEHNR, CDR2 FQNEAQ (reference sequence).

The sample holds a few counts of this clone. The chain recombines TRBV4-3 with TRBJ1-5; 7 positions match TRBD1. This CDR3 has 15 residues. In germline, CDR1 is LGHNA, CDR2 YSLEER. V lost 0 bases, J lost 6 bases, and 5 bases stayed unmatched. CDR3 residues: CASSQEEGGVQPQHF. In DNA form, the CDR3 reads TGCGCCAGCAGCCAAGAAGAAGGGGGCGTTCAGCCCCAGCATTTT.

The chain joins TRBV3-1 (or the pseudogene TRBV3-2) to TRBJ1-3, with TRBD1 as a possible D gene (5 bases). Per germline, CDR1 LGHDT and CDR2 YNNKEL (reference sequence). Trimming took 3 bases from V and 2 from J, leaving 8 bases between them. The length of the CDR3 is 14 residues. The CDR3 DNA sequence: TGTGCCAGCAGCCACGGGACCGCTGGAAACACCATATATTTT. It specifies CASSHGTAGNTIYF.

The chain joins TRBV10-3 to TRBJ1-2; the match to TRBD1 covers 8 bases. Trimming removed 3 bases from V and 3 bases from J; junction bases left unmatched: 6. Germline V gene data show CDR1 as ENHRY and CDR2 as SYGVKD. The CDR3 has 15 residues. CDR3 nucleotide sequence: TGTGCCATCAGTGACGGACAGGGTGCGGACTATGGCTACACCTTC. It specifies CAISDGQGADYGYTF.